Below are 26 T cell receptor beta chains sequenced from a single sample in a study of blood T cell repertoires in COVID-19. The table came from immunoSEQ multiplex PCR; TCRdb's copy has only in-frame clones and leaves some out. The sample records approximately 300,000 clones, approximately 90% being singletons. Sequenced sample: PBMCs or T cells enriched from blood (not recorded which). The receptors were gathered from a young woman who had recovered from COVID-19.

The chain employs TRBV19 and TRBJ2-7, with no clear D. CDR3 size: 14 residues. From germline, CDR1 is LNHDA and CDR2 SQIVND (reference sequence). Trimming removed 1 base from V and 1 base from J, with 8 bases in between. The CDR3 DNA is TGTGCCAGTAGTATAGGGGCCAGATCCTACGAGCAGTACTTC. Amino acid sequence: CASSIGARSYEQYF.

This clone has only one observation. In DNA form, the CDR3 reads TGTGCCAGCGGAAGGACAGGGGGGAATCAGCCCCAGCATTTT. Translation: CASGRTGGNQPQHF. The J gene is TRBJ1-5, the V gene TRBV18; 10 bases agree with TRBD1. Germline CDR1 is KGHSH and CDR2 is LQKENI. The V and J ends lost 8 bases and 4 bases, in that order; junction bases with no gene match: 5. CDR3 length: 14 residues.

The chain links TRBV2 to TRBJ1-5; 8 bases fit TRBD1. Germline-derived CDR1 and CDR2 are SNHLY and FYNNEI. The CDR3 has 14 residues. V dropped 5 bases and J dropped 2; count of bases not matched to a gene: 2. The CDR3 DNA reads TGTGCCAGCAGTAAGGACAGGGGCAATCAGCCCCAGCATTTT. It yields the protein CASSKDRGNQPQHF.

The CDR3 bases are TGTGCCAGCAGCTGGAGTAGGGGAAACACTGAAGCTTTCTTT. This gives the protein CASSWSRGNTEAFF. This rearrangement joins TRBV5-5 to TRBJ1-1; TRBD1 might be the D (5 bases). Trimming cost V 3 bases and J 2 bases, with 11 bases left between them. Germline CDR1 and CDR2: SGHKS and YYEKEE (reference sequence). The CDR3 length is 14 residues.

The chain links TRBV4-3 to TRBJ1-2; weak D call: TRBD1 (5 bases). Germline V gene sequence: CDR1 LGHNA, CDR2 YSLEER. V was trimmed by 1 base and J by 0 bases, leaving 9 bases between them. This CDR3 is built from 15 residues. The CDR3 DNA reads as TGCGCCAGCAGCCAAGGGGGCCGTACTAACTATGGCTACACCTTC. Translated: CASSQGGRTNYGYTF.

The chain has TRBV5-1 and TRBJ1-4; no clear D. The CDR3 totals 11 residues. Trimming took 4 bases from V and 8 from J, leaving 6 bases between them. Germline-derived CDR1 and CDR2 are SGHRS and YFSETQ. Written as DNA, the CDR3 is TGCGCCAGCAGCCACGAGGAAAAACTGTTTTTT. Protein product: CASSHEEKLFF.

CDR3 sequence (DNA): TGCGCCAGCAGCCAACCGCGTCAGGGGGCTAGCACTGAAGCTTTCTTT. Translating it yields CASSQPRQGASTEAFF. The rearrangement uses TRBV4-1 and TRBJ1-1, with 8 nucleotides matching TRBD1. Germline V gene data show CDR1 as MGHRA and CDR2 as YSYEKL. The CDR3 runs 16 residues. V was clipped by 2 bases and J by 4 bases; unmatched bases: 9.

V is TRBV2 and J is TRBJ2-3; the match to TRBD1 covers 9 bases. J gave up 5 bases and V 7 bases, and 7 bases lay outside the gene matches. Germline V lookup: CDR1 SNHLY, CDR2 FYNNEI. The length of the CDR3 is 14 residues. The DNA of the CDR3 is TGTGCCAGCACTAAACCGGGACAGGGAGATACGCAGTATTTT. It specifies CASTKPGQGDTQYF. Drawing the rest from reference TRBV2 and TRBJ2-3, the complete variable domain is EPEVTQTPSHQVTQMGQEVILRCVPISNHLYFYWYRQILGQKVEFLVSFYNNEISEKSEIFDDQFSVERPDGSNFTLKIRSTKLEDSAMYFCASTKPGQGDTQYFGPGTRLTVL.

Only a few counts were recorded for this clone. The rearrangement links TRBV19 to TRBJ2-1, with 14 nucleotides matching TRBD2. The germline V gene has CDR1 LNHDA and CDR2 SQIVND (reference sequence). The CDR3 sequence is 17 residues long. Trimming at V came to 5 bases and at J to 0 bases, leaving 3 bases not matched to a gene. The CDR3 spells CASSGTSGGSSYNEQFF. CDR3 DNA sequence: TGTGCCAGTAGTGGGACTAGCGGGGGAAGCTCCTACAATGAGCAGTTCTTC.

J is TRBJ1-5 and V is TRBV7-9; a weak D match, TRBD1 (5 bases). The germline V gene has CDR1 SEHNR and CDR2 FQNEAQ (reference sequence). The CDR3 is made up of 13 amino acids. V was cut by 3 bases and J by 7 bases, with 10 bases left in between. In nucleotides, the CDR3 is TGTGCCAGCAGCTTGCCCGGGGGGCAGCCCCAGCATTTT. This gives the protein CASSLPGGQPQHF.

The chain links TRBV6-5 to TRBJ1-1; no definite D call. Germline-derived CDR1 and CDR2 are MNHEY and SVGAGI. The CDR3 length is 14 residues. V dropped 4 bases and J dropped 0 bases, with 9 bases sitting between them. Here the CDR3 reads CASSSPGVNTEAFF. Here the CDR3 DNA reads TGTGCCAGCAGTTCCCCCGGGGTGAACACTGAAGCTTTCTTT.

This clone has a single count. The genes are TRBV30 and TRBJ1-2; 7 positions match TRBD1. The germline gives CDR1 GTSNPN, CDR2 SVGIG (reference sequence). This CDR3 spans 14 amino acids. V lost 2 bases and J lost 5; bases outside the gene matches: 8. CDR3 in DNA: TGTGCCTGGAGTTCTTCGCAGGGGGGTTATGGCTACACCTTC. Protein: CAWSSSQGGYGYTF.

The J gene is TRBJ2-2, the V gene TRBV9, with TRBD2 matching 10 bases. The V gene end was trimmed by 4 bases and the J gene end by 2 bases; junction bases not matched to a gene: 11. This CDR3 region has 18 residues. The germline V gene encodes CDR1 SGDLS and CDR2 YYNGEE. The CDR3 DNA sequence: TGTGCCAGCAGCCACCTCAGCGGGGGGGCCAAAAACACCGGGGAGCTGTTTTTT. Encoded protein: CASSHLSGGAKNTGELFF.

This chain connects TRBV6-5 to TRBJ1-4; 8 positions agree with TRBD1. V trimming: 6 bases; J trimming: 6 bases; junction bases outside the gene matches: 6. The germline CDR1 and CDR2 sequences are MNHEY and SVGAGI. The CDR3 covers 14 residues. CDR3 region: CASRPTGEYEKLFF. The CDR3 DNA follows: TGTGCCAGCAGGCCGACAGGGGAATATGAAAAACTGTTTTTT.

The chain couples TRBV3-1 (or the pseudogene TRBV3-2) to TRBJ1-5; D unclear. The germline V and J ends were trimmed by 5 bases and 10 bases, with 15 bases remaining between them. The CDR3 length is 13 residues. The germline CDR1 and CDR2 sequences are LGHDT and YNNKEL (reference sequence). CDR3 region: CASSAPGRSPQHF. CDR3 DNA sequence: TGTGCCAGCAGCGCACCAGGAAGATCACCCCAGCATTTT.

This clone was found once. Here the CDR3 DNA reads TGTGCCAGCAGCCCGCAAGAGACCCAGTACTTC. This codes for CASSPQETQYF. This chain joins TRBV2 and TRBJ2-5; D is unclear. The CDR3 length is 11 residues. Trimming removed 6 bases from V and 2 bases from J, with 4 bases in between. CDR1 and CDR2 (germline): SNHLY, FYNNEI.

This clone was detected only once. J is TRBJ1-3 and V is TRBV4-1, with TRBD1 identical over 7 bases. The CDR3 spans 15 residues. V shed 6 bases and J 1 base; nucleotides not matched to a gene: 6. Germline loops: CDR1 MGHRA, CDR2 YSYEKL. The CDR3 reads CASRPTGQSGNTIYF. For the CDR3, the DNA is TGCGCCAGCAGGCCGACAGGGCAGTCTGGAAACACCATATATTTT.

The CDR3 loop reads CASSARTGRIGANVLTF. In DNA form, the CDR3 reads TGTGCCAGCAGCGCACGGACAGGGCGCATTGGGGCCAACGTCCTGACTTTC. The chain couples TRBV9 to TRBJ2-6, with 8 bases matching TRBD1. J gave up 3 bases and V 3 bases, and 8 bases lay outside the gene matches. The V gene's germline CDR1 is SGDLS and CDR2 YYNGEE. The CDR3 sequence is 17 residues long.

For the CDR3, the DNA is TGCGCCAGCAGCCAAGCCCCGGGAGGCCACACTGAAGCTTTCTTT. It yields the protein CASSQAPGGHTEAFF. This chain connects TRBV4-1 to TRBJ1-1; D uncertain. The CDR3 consists of 15 residues. Germline V CDR1 and CDR2: MGHRA, YSYEKL. V dropped 1 base and J dropped 3 bases, with 12 bases sitting between them.

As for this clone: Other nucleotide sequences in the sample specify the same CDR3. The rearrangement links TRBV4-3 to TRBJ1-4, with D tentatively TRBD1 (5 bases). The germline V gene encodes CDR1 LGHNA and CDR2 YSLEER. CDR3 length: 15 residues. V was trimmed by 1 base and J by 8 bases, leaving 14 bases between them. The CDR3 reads CASSQGTGDGEKLFF. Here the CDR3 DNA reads TGCGCCAGCAGCCAAGGGACGGGGGATGGGGAAAAACTGTTTTTT.

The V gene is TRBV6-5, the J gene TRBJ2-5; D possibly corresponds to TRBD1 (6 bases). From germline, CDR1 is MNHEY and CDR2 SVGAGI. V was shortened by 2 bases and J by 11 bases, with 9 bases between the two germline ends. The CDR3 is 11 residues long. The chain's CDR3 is CASSYVDRQYF. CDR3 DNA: TGTGCCAGCAGTTACGTGGACAGACAGTACTTC.

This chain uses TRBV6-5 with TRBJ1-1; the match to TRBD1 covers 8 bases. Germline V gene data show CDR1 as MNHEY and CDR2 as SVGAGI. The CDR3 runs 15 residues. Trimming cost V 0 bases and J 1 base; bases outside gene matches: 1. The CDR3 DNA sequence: TGTGCCAGCAGTTACTCGGGGACAGGGAACACTGAAGCTTTCTTT. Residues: CASSYSGTGNTEAFF.

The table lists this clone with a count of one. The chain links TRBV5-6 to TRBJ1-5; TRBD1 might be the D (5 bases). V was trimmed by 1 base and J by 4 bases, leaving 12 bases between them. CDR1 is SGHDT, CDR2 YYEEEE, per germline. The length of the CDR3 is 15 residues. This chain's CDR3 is CASSLQGRQNQPQHF. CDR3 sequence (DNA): TGTGCCAGCAGCTTGCAGGGTCGACAGAATCAGCCCCAGCATTTT.

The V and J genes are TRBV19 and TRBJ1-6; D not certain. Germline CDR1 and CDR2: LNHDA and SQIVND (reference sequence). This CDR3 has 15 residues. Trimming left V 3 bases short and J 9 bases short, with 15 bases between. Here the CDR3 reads CASSIPGIFTSPLHF. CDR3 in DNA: TGTGCCAGTAGTATTCCGGGAATATTCACTTCACCCCTCCACTTT.

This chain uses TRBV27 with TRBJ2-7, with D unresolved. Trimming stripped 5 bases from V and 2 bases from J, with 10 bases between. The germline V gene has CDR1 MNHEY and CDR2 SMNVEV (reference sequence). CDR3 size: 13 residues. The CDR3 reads CASSTHNTYEQYF. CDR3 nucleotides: TGTGCCAGCAGTACCCACAACACCTACGAGCAGTACTTC.

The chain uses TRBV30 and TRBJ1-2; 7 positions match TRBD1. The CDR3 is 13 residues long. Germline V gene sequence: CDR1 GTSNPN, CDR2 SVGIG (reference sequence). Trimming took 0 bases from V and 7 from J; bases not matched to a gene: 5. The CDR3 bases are TGTGCCTGGAGTGTACAGGGGATCAGTGGCTACACCTTC. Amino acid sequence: CAWSVQGISGYTF.